This T cell receptor beta chain stems from a study of immune evolution from preneoplasia to lung adenocarcinoma (dated by TCRdb to 2020 to 2022). Background for the entire study: HLA loss of heterozygosity was found in roughly 7% of AIS, under 18% of MIA and about 32% of ADC lesions, and in no AAH lesions. It was reported in the study that 85 to 120 samples were used for TCR sequencing. Sample size was based on specimen availability rather than a prior power calculation. The overall cohort comprised around 48 patients with pulmonary nodules who underwent surgical resection. TCR sequencing data were obtained from about 49 patients. Resected precursor lesions (AAH, AIS, MIA) and invasive adenocarcinomas were compared against paired morphologically normal lung tissue. The immune data were combined with whole exome sequencing and methylation data from the same cohort of nodules. POLYSOLVER was used to infer Class I HLA alleles from exome data, while LOHHLA was used to detect allele-specific HLA loss. The study used immune gene expression, TCR sequencing and multiplex immunofluorescence to profile the immune contexture of lung adenocarcinoma precursors and invasive adenocarcinoma. Broad study findings and their caveats: Because all patients came from Japan and China, whether the findings apply to Western populations was uncertain. The findings were based on association rather than direct causation, and larger cohorts with long-term follow-up and longitudinal biopsies were deemed needed. Normal lung showed the highest clonality, whereas later-stage lesions appeared to have higher T cell density and diversity but lower clonality. The highest top T cell clone frequencies were observed in normal lung, and a progressive decrease in top T cell clone frequencies appeared to occur from AAH through AIS, MIA and invasive adenocarcinoma. T cell clonality was highest in KRAS-mutant nodules compared with EGFR-mutant or double wild-type lesions.

TCR beta CDR3 regions were sequenced from DNA using the immunoSEQ hsTCRbeta Kit. The original pipeline was this. The ImmunoSEQ Analyzer was used to analyse the TCR sequencing data. T cell clonality was calculated on productive rearrangements as 1 minus Pielou's evenness. T cell diversity was measured with the inverse Simpson index on productive templates. T cell density was defined as TCR beta template counts normalized to usable DNA, with usable DNA estimated by amplification and sequencing of housekeeping genes. Two-sided Kruskal-Wallis tests were used to compare TCR metrics between histologic stages. TCRdb holds this immuneACCESS table with in-frame rearrangements only. Some clones are missing; in checked studies, unresolved V genes explain under half, and the rest has no known cause. D and trimming come from the DNA, and the V and J calls and clone size come from that table. In all, the sample holds more than 5,000 clones, and about 81% of those were seen once. 5.5% to 6% of the sample belongs to the ten largest clones.

The CDR3 runs 21 residues from the cysteine to the phenylalanine. Only the CDR3 part of the read is kept: 63 bases, read in frame from the first base. V loses 4 bases, J loses 2 bases, and the germline ends lie 31 bases apart. Sequences KGHSH (CDR1) and LQKENI (CDR2) are obtained from the germline V gene. Note on this clone: Its antigen is not yet known. No base-level quality is on record; no much larger clone is a single base apart.

Between about 2014 and 2017, the patients underwent resection in either Japan or China. The histologic diagnosis of each case was independently confirmed on H&E slides by two lung cancer pathologists. Premalignant or tumor cells were enriched for nucleic acid extraction by macro-dissection performed after pathologic assessment. The AllPrep DNA/RNA FFPE Kit was used to isolate DNA from FFPE tissue. The receptor chain draws on TRBV18 and TRBJ2-3; possibly the D gene is TRBD1, per 5 matching bases. The material sequenced was FFPE invasive lung adenocarcinoma tissue. The cell subset or site label on this specimen signifies: frankly invasive lung adenocarcinoma (ADC). The source of this sequence is a person aged 45 to 59 with lung adenocarcinoma. The CDR3 loop reads CASSRLDVKAMTVSLTDTQYF. The DNA is TGTGCCAGCTCACGCCTAGATGTAAAAGCGATGACAGTTTCCCTCACAGATACGCAGTATTTT.